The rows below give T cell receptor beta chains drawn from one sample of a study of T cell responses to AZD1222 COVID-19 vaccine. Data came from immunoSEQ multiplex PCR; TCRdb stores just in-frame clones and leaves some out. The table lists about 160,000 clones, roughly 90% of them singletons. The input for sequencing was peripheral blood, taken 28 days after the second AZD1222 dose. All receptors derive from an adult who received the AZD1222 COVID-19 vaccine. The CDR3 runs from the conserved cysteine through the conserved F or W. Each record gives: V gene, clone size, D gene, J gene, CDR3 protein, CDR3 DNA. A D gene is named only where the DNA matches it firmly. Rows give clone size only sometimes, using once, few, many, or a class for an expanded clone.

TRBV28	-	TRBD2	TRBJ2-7	CAGTSGSGEQYF	TGTGCCGGGACTAGCGGGAGTGGCGAGCAGTACTTC
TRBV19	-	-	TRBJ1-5	CASSMGGEGQPQHF	TGTGCCAGTAGTATGGGGGGGGAGGGTCAGCCCCAGCATTTT
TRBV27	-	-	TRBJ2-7	CASSTRGVYEQYF	TGTGCCAGCAGCACCAGGGGGGTCTACGAGCAGTACTTC
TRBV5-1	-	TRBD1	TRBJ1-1	CASSGGQGGRITEAFF	TGCGCCAGCAGCGGAGGACAGGGGGGCAGGATCACTGAAGCTTTCTTT
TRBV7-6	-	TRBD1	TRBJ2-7	CASSLGDRSYEQYF	TGTGCCAGCAGCTTAGGGGACAGGAGCTACGAGCAGTACTTC
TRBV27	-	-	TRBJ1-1	CASSLGQANTEAFF	TGTGCCAGCAGTTTAGGGCAGGCGAACACTGAAGCTTTCTTT
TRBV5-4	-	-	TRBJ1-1	CASSFRTSQWPAEAFF	TGTGCCAGCAGCTTTCGGACATCCCAATGGCCGGCTGAAGCTTTCTTT
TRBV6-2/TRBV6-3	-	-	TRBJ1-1	CASSYLTPSEAFF	TGTGCCAGCAGTTACCTTACACCGTCTGAAGCTTTCTTT
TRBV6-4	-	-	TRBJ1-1	CASSEGGNTEAFF	TGTGCCAGCAGTGAGGGCGGAAACACTGAAGCTTTCTTT
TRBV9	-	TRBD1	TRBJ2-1	CASSETGDNEQFF	TGTGCCAGCAGCGAGACAGGGGACAATGAGCAGTTCTTC
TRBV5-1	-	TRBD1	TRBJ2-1	CASSFFPGTGVVDEQFF	TGCGCCAGCAGCTTTTTCCCCGGGACAGGGGTTGTCGATGAGCAGTTCTTC
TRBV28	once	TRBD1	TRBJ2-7	CASSLQGDYEQYF	TGTGCCAGCAGTCTACAGGGGGATTACGAGCAGTACTTC
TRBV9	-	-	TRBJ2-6	CASSATGTGANVLTF	TGTGCCAGCAGCGCAACAGGGACTGGGGCCAACGTCCTGACTTTC
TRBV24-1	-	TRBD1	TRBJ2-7	CATSDSDRAYEQYF	TGTGCCACCAGTGATTCGGACAGGGCCTACGAGCAGTACTTC
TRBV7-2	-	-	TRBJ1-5	CASSPGGFGNQPQHF	TGTGCCAGCAGCCCCGGGGGATTTGGAAATCAGCCCCAGCATTTT
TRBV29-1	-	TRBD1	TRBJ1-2	CSVTGGDGYTF	TGCAGCGTGACAGGGGGAGATGGCTACACCTTC
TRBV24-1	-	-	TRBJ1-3	CATSDSDWSSGNTIYF	TGTGCCACCAGTGATTCGGACTGGAGCTCTGGAAACACCATATATTTT
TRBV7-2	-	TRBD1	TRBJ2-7	CASSPAGQVSYEQYF	TGTGCCAGCAGCCCGGCAGGACAGGTTTCCTACGAGCAGTACTTC
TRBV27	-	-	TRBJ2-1	CASSFYASNNEQFF	TGTGCCAGCAGTTTTTACGCATCAAACAATGAGCAGTTCTTC
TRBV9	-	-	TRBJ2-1	CASSVTSGSSYNEQFF	TGTGCCAGCAGCGTAACGTCAGGGAGTTCCTACAATGAGCAGTTCTTC
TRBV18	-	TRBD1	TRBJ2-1	CASSQGTGRRWEQFF	TGTGCCAGCTCACAAGGGACAGGGCGGCGGTGGGAGCAGTTCTTC
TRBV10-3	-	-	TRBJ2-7	CATQYAGDSYEQYF	TGTGCCACCCAGTACGCGGGTGATTCCTACGAGCAGTACTTC
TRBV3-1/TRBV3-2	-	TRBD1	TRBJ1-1	CASSQARQGNTEAFF	TGTGCCAGCAGCCAAGCAAGACAGGGGAACACTGAAGCTTTCTTT
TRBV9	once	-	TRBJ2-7	CASSVDPSSYEQYF	TGTGCCAGCAGCGTAGATCCGTCCTCCTACGAGCAGTACTTC
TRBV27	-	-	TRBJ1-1	CASTPFGVDTEAFF	TGTGCCAGCACCCCCTTTGGGGTTGACACTGAAGCTTTCTTT
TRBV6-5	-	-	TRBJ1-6	CASRPDFNYNSPLHF	TGTGCCAGCAGGCCGGACTTTAACTATAATTCACCCCTCCACTTT
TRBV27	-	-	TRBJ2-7	CASSMGAIYEQYF	TGTGCCAGCTCAATGGGGGCTATTTACGAGCAGTACTTC
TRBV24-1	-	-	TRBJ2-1	CATSRQGWNEQFF	TGTGCCACCAGTCGGCAGGGGTGGAATGAGCAGTTCTTC
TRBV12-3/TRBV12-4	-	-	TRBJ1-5	CASSRGGNQPQHF	TGTGCCAGCAGTAGGGGGGGAAATCAGCCCCAGCATTTT
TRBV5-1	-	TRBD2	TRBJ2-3	CASSSSGNTDTQYF	TGCGCCAGCAGCTCTAGCGGGAATACAGATACGCAGTATTTT
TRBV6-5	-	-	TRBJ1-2	CASSYSGGAGYTF	TGTGCCAGCAGTTACTCTGGGGGGGCCGGCTACACCTTC
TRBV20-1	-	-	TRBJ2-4	CSASLRGAKNIQYF	TGCAGTGCTAGTCTCCGGGGGGCCAAAAACATTCAGTACTTC
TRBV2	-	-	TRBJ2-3	CAAGGWGSTDTQYF	TGTGCCGCCGGGGGCTGGGGGAGCACAGATACGCAGTATTTT